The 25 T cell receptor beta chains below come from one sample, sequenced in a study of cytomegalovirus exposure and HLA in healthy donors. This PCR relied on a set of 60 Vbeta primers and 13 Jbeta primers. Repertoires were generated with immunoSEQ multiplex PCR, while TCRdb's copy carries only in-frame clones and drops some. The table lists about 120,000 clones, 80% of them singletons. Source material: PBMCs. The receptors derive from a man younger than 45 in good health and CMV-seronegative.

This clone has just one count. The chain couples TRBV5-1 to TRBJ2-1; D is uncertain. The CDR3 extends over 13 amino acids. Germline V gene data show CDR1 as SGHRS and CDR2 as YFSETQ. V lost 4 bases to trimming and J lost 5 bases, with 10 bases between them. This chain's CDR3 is CASSPRKNNEQFF. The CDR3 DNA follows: TGCGCCAGCAGCCCGCGAAAGAACAATGAGCAGTTCTTC.

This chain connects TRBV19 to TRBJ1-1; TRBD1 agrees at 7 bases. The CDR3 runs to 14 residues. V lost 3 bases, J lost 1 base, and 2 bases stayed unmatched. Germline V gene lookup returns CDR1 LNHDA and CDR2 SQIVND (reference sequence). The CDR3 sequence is CASSMGTANTEAFF. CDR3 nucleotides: TGTGCCAGTAGTATGGGGACAGCGAACACTGAAGCTTTCTTT.

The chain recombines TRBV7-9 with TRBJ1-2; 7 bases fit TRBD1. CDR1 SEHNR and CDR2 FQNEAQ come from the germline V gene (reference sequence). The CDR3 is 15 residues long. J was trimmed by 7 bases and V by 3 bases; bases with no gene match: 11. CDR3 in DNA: TGTGCCAGCAGCTTTTCTCTCAGGGGGGAAGGTGGCTACACCTTC. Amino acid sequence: CASSFSLRGEGGYTF.

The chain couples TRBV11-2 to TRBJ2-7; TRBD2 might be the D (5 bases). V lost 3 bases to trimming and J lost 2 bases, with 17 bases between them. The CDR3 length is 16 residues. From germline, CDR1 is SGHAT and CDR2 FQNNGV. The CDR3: CASSFIPQPGAYEQYF. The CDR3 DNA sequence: TGTGCCAGCAGCTTCATACCTCAGCCCGGGGCCTACGAGCAGTACTTC.

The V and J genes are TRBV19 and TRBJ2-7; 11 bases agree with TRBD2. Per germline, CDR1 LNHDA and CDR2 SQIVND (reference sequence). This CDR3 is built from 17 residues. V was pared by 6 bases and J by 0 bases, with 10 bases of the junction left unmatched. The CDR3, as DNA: TGTGCCAGTAGCACCGGGACTAGCGGACACCTCTCCTACGAGCAGTACTTC. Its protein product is CASSTGTSGHLSYEQYF.

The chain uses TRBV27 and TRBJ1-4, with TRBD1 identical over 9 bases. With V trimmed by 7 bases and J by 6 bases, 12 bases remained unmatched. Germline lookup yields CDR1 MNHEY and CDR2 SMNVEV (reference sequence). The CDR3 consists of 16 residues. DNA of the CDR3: TGTGCCAGCACCAAAGGGGCGGGACAGGGAGATGAAAAACTGTTTTTT. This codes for CASTKGAGQGDEKLFF.

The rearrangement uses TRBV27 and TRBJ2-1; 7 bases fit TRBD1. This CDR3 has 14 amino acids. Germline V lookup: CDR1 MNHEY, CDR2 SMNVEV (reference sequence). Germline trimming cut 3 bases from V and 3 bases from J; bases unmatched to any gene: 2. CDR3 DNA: TGTGCCAGCAGTTTCGGGACAGACTACAATGAGCAGTTCTTC. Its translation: CASSFGTDYNEQFF.

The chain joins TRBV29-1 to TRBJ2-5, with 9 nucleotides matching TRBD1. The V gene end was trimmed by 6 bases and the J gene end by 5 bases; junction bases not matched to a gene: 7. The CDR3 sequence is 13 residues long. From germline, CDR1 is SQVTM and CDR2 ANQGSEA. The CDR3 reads CSVVQGARETQYF. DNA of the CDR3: TGCAGCGTAGTACAGGGGGCCCGTGAGACCCAGTACTTC.

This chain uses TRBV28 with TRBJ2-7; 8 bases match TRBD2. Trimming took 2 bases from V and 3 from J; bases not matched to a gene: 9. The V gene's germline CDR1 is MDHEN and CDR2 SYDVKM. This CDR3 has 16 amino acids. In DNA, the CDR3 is TGTGCCAGCAGTTTAGTGAGTACTAGCGGAAACTACGAGCAGTACTTC. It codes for CASSLVSTSGNYEQYF.

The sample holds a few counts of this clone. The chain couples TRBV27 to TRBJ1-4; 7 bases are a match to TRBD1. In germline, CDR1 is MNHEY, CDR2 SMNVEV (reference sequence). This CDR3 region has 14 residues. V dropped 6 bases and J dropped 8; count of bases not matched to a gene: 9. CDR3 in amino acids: CASRQTGPGEKLFF. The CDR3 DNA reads TGTGCCAGCAGACAGACAGGGCCAGGGGAAAAACTGTTTTTT.

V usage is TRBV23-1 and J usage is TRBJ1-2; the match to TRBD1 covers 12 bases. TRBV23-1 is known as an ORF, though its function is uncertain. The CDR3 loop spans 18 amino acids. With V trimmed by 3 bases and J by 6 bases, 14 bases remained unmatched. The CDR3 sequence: CASSHPRGTGGKDDGYTF. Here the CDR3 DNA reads TGCGCCAGCAGTCACCCGAGGGGGACAGGGGGCAAGGATGATGGCTACACCTTC.

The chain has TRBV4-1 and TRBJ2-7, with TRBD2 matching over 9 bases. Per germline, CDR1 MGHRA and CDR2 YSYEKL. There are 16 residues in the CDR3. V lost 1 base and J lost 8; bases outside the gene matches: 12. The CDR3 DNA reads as TGCGCCAGCAGCCAAGCAGGTAGCGGGGGACGGGTGAAGCAGTACTTC. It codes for CASSQAGSGGRVKQYF.

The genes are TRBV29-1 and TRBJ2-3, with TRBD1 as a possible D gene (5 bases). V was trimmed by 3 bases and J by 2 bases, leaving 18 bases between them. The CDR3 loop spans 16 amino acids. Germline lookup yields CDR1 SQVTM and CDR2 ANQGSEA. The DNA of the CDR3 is TGCAGCGTTGACCCACCAGACAGTGTTGACACAGATACGCAGTATTTT. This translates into CSVDPPDSVDTDTQYF.

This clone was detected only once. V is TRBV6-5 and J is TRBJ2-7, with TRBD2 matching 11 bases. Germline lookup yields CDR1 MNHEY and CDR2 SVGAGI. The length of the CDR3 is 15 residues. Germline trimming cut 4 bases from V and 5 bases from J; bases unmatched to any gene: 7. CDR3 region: CASSLAGGPVNEQYF. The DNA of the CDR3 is TGTGCCAGCAGTTTAGCGGGAGGGCCAGTCAACGAGCAGTACTTC.

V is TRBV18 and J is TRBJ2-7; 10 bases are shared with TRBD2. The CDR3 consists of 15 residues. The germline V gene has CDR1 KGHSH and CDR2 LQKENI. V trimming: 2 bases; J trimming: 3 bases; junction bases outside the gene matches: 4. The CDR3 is CASSPIPSGGYEQYF. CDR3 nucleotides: TGTGCCAGCTCACCAATCCCTAGCGGGGGCTACGAGCAGTACTTC.

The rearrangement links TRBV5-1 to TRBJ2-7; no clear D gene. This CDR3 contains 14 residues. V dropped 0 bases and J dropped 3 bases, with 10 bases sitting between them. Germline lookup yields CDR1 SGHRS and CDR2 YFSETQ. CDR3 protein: CASSLGLQHYEQYF. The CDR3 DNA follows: TGCGCCAGCAGCTTGGGACTGCAACACTACGAGCAGTACTTC.

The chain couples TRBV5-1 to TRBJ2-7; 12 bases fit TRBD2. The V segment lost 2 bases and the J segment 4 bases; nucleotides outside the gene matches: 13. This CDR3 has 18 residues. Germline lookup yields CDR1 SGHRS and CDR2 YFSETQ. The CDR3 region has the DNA TGCGCCAGCAGCTTTACCACCCCCCGACTAGCGGGAGATTACGAGCAGTACTTC. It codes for CASSFTTPRLAGDYEQYF.

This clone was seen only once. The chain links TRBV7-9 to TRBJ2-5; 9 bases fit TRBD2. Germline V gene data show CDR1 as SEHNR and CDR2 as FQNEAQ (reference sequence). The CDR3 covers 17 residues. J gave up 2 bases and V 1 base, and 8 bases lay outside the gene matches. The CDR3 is CASSLELAGLYQETQYF. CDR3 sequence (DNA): TGTGCCAGCAGCTTAGAGCTAGCGGGACTCTATCAAGAGACCCAGTACTTC.

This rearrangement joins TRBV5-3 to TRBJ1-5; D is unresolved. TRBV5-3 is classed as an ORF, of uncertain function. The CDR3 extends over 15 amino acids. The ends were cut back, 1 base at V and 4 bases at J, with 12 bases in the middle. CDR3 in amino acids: CARSLMADGNQPQHF. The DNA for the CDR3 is TGTGCCAGAAGCTTGATGGCGGATGGGAATCAGCCCCAGCATTTT.

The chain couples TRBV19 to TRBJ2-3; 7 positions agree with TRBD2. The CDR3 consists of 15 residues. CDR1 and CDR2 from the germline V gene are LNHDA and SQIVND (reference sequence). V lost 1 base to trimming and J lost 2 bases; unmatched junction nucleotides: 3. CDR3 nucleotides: TGTGCCAGTAGTATAGCGGGAGGACCCACAGATACGCAGTATTTT. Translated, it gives CASSIAGGPTDTQYF. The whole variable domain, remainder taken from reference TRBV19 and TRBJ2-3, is DGGITQSPKYLFRKEGQNVTLSCEQNLNHDAMYWYRQDPGQGLRLIYYSQIVNDFQKGDIAEGYSVSREKKESFPLTVTSAQKNPTAFYLCASSIAGGPTDTQYFGPGTRLTVL.

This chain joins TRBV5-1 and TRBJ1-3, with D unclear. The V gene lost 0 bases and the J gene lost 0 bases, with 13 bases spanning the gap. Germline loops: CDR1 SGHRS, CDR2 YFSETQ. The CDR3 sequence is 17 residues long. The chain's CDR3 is CASSLEGVSGSGNTIYF. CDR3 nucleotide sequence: TGCGCCAGCAGCTTGGAGGGAGTTAGCGGCTCTGGAAACACCATATATTTT.

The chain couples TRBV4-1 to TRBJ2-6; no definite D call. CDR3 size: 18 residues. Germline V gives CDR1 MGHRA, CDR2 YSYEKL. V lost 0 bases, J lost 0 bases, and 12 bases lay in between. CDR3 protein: CASSQELDRHSGANVLTF. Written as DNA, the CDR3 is TGCGCCAGCAGCCAAGAACTGGATAGACACTCTGGGGCCAACGTCCTGACTTTC.

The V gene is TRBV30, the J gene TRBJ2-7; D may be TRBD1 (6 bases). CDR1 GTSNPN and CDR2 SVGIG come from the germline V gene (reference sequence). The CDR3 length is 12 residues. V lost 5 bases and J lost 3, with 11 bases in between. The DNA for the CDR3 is TGTGCCTGGGCAGGGGATGACTACGAGCAGTACTTC. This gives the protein CAWAGDDYEQYF.

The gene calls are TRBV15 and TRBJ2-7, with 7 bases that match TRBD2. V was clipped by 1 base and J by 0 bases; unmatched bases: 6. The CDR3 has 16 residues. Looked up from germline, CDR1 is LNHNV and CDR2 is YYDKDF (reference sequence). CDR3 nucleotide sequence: TGTGCCACCAGCAGAGCCGGTAGCGGGTACTCCTACGAGCAGTACTTC. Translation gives CATSRAGSGYSYEQYF. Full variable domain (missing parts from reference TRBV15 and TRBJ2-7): DAMVIQNPRYQVTQFGKPVTLSCSQTLNHNVMYWYQQKSSQAPKLLFHYYDKDFNNEADTPDNFQSRRPNTSFCFLDIRSPGLGDTAMYLCATSRAGSGYSYEQYFGPGTRLTVT.

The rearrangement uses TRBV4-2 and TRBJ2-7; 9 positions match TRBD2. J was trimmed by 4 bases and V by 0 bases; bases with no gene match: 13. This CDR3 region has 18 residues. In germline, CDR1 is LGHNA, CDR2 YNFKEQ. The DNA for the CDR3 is TGTGCCAGCAGCCAAGAGGTCCAGCGGGAGGCCGGGTTGTACGAGCAGTACTTC. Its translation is CASSQEVQREAGLYEQYF.